This T cell receptor beta chain was captured by sequencing in a study of T cells in Graves' hyperthyroidism and ophthalmopathy. Whole-study context: Peripheral blood was secured at the point of initial diagnosis, before any treatment.

This clonotype was counted a few times. RNA transcripts yielded amplified TCR beta CDR3 regions. A set of HTBI primers served as the primers for a first-round RT-PCR of the TCR CDR3. MiXCR was run by TCRdb on the multiplex PCR reads, yielding one entry per CDR3 protein. There are about 380,000 distinct CDR3 sequences in the sample; 14% occur only once, and 8% to 13% lies in the top ten. The CDR3 loop spans 15 amino acids. Germline V gene lookup returns CDR1 MNHEY and CDR2 SVGEGT. The V gene lost 2 bases and the J gene lost 4 bases, with 12 bases spanning the gap. Hyperthyroidism in the patients, aged 18 to 65, was newly diagnosed and under 2 months in duration.

Sequencing was done on a sample of blood. The TCR originated in a woman aged 55-70 years with Graves' hyperthyroidism. The chain has TRBV6-2 or TRBV6-3 and TRBJ2-1, with D possibly being TRBD2 (6 bases). CDR3 in DNA: TGTGCCAGCAGTTACATCGGCGGGACGTACAATGAGCAGTTCTTC. This sequence encodes CASSYIGGTYNEQFF.